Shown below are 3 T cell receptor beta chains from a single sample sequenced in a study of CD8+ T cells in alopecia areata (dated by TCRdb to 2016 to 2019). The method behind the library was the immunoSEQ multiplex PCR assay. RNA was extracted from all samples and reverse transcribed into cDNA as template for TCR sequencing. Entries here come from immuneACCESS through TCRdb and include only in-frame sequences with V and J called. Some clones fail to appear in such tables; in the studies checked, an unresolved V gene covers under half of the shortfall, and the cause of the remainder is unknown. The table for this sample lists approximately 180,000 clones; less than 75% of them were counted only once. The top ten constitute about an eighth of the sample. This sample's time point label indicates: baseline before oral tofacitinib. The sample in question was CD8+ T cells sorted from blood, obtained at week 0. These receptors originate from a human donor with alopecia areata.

The CDR3 spells CASSARETQYF. The CDR3 coding sequence is TGTGCCAGCAGTGCCCGGGAGACCCAGTACTTC. V and J are TRBV2 and TRBJ2-5; D is uncertain. This CDR3 has 11 residues. Trimming pared 4 bases from V and 5 bases from J, leaving 5 bases between. Germline V gives CDR1 SNHLY, CDR2 FYNNEI.

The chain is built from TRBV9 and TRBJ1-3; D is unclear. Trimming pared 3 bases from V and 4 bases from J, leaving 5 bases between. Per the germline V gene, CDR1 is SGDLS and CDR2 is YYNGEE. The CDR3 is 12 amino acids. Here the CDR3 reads CASSERGNTIYF. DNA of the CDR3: TGTGCCAGCAGCGAAAGAGGAAACACCATATATTTT.

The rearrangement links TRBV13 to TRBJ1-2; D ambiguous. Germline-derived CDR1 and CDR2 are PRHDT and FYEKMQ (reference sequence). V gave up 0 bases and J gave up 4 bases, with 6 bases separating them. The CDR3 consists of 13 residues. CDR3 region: CASSLGLGYGYTF. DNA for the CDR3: TGTGCCAGCAGCTTAGGCCTGGGCTATGGCTACACCTTC.